This note documents a single TCR beta chain sequence. Seattle enrolled patients during active infection and tracked them longitudinally. This sample was taken from a study of blood T cell repertoires in COVID-19. Study in general: Sites in the United States, Italy and Spain provided acute and convalescent COVID-19 samples. The analysed material was cDNA or gDNA that came from T cells, B-cell-depleted T cells, or PBMCs.

The CDR3 consists of 15 residues. The germline V and J ends were trimmed by 7 bases and 8 bases, with 19 bases remaining between them. Germline lookup yields CDR1 SGHRS and CDR2 YFSETQ. Per the original methods: Estimates of nucleated cell counts were drawn from the amplification of reference gene primers. The repertoire was sequenced with immunoSEQ multiplex PCR; TCRdb's copy has only in-frame clones and lacks some. V, J and clone size are taken as reported in that table, and D and trimming were inferred from the DNA itself. The sample contains 100,000 to 150,000 clones, about 89% of which appear only once.

Sequenced sample: peripheral blood. The gene calls are TRBV5-1 and TRBJ1-6; D is possibly TRBD1 (5 bases). This sequence originates from a man between 60 and 70 years old with COVID-19, enrolled during active disease. The CDR3 spells CASASDTRRDSPLHF. The CDR3 coding sequence is TGCGCCAGCGCTTCGGACACCCGAAGGGATTCACCCCTCCACTTT.